This passage covers 13 T cell receptor beta chains from one sample sequenced in a study of cytomegalovirus exposure and HLA in healthy donors (dated by TCRdb to 2016 to 2017). Library preparation used the immunoSEQ multiplex PCR assay. For the multiplex PCR, a mixture combining 60 forward primers for TCR Vbeta segments and 13 reverse primers for TCR Jbeta segments was used. Held by TCRdb, this immuneACCESS table contains in-frame sequences only and omits some clones. Under half of the omission traces to an unresolved V gene where checked; the cause of the rest is unknown. A total of more than 95,000 clones appear in this sample, 55% to 75% of them only once. The top ten clones comprise 3% to 3.5% of the sample. The specimen sequenced was PBMCs. The origin of the receptors is a man aged 55 to 70 in good health and CMV-seronegative.

The chain uses TRBV10-1 and TRBJ2-1; D might be TRBD2 (6 bases). The length of the CDR3 is 14 residues. The germline V gene encodes CDR1 WNHNN and CDR2 SYGVQD (reference sequence). Trimming took 6 bases from V and 9 from J, leaving 18 bases between them. The CDR3 bases are TGCGCCAGCAGCCGGGACTTGGGGACTGGTGAGCAGTTCTTC. It codes for CASSRDLGTGEQFF.

The J gene is TRBJ1-4, the V gene TRBV29-1, with D possibly being TRBD1 (5 bases). This CDR3 is built from 14 residues. The ends were cut back, 4 bases at V and 0 bases at J, with 9 bases in the middle. Germline CDR1 SQVTM, CDR2 ANQGSEA. CDR3 residues: CSVGMTATNEKLFF. For the CDR3, the DNA is TGCAGCGTTGGAATGACAGCAACTAATGAAAAACTGTTTTTT.

The chain carries TRBV4-2 and TRBJ1-2, with a weak D call TRBD1 (6 bases). The V gene lost 1 base and the J gene lost 3 bases, with 9 bases spanning the gap. This CDR3 spans 14 amino acids. CDR1 is LGHNA, CDR2 YNFKEQ, per germline. As DNA, the CDR3 is TGTGCCAGCAGCCAAGGCCACAGGGACTATGGCTACACCTTC. This gives the protein CASSQGHRDYGYTF.

The chain has TRBV11-2 and TRBJ2-7; 7 nucleotides match TRBD2. J lost 4 bases, V lost 4 bases, and 7 bases had no gene match. The CDR3 totals 14 residues. CDR1 and CDR2 (germline): SGHAT, FQNNGV. The DNA of the CDR3 is TGTGCCAGCAGCTGGAGCGGGAATACTTACGAGCAGTACTTC. It translates to CASSWSGNTYEQYF.

This clone came up once. V usage is TRBV5-1 and J usage is TRBJ1-5; D is possibly TRBD1 (6 bases). CDR1 SGHRS and CDR2 YFSETQ come from the germline V gene. V was cut by 0 bases and J by 5 bases, with 6 bases left in between. The CDR3 consists of 13 residues. The CDR3 is CASSLGGHQPQHF. CDR3 DNA: TGCGCCAGCAGCTTGGGGGGGCATCAGCCCCAGCATTTT.

The DNA for the CDR3 is TGTGCCAGCAGTGAACTAGGACTAGCTTCTGCAGATACGCAGTATTTT. Protein product: CASSELGLASADTQYF. J is TRBJ2-3 and V is TRBV2; the match to TRBD2 covers 8 bases. From germline, CDR1 is SNHLY and CDR2 FYNNEI. The CDR3 runs to 16 residues. V lost 2 bases to trimming and J lost 4 bases; unmatched junction nucleotides: 8.

The chain has TRBV5-1 and TRBJ1-1, with D uncertain. This CDR3 spans 14 amino acids. V was pared by 4 bases and J by 1 base, with 11 bases between. Germline-derived CDR1 and CDR2 are SGHRS and YFSETQ. CDR3 amino acids: CASSQTAGNTEAFF. The CDR3 DNA follows: TGCGCCAGCAGCCAAACAGCCGGGAACACTGAAGCTTTCTTT.

The chain combines TRBV11-1 with TRBJ2-3; possibly TRBD2 for D (5 bases). The ends were cut back, 3 bases at V and 1 base at J, with 14 bases in the middle. The CDR3 contains 16 residues. Germline V CDR1 and CDR2: SGHAT, FQDESV (reference sequence). The CDR3 sequence is CASSFGPASRTDTQYF. DNA of the CDR3: TGTGCCAGCAGCTTTGGTCCGGCTAGCCGCACAGATACGCAGTATTTT.

V usage is TRBV2 and J usage is TRBJ2-3; D is perhaps TRBD1 (5 bases). Trimming removed 6 bases from V and 2 bases from J, with 12 bases in between. CDR1 is SNHLY, CDR2 FYNNEI, per germline. The CDR3 sequence is 14 residues long. CDR3 in amino acids: CASRQDMNTDTQYF. The CDR3 region has the DNA TGTGCCAGCAGACAGGATATGAACACAGATACGCAGTATTTT.

The chain couples TRBV5-8 to TRBJ2-7; 9 bases fit TRBD1. This CDR3 is built from 15 residues. Germline-derived CDR1 and CDR2 are SGHTS and YDEGEE. V shed 2 bases, J shed 0 bases, and the junction held 3 bases outside the gene matches. Here the CDR3 reads CASSFAGQGSYEQYF. As DNA, the CDR3 is TGTGCCAGCAGCTTTGCGGGACAGGGCTCCTACGAGCAGTACTTC.

This rearrangement joins TRBV7-3 to TRBJ2-2; D is undetermined. The CDR3 has 13 residues. The germline V and J ends were trimmed by 6 bases and 1 base, with 6 bases remaining between them. The germline V gene has CDR1 SGHTA and CDR2 FQGTGA. The DNA for the CDR3 is TGTGCCAGCAGTCTAGGGAACACCGGGGAGCTGTTTTTT. Amino acids: CASSLGNTGELFF.

This sequence joins TRBV2 and TRBJ2-7, with D perhaps TRBD2 (6 bases). Germline V gene sequence: CDR1 SNHLY, CDR2 FYNNEI. V shed 6 bases and J shed 2 bases, with 14 bases lying between them. The CDR3 spans 14 residues. The CDR3 nucleotides are TGTGCCAGCAGGGGACTCGTGGTCGCCTACGAGCAGTACTTC. This translates into CASRGLVVAYEQYF.

This clone came up a few times. The rearrangement links TRBV27 to TRBJ2-7, with D possibly being TRBD2 (5 bases). Germline-derived CDR1 and CDR2 are MNHEY and SMNVEV (reference sequence). The length of the CDR3 is 14 residues. V gave up 5 bases and J gave up 2 bases, with 13 bases separating them. The CDR3 DNA sequence: TGTGCCAGCAGTGAGCGGACCCTAGCCTACGAGCAGTACTTC. It yields the protein CASSERTLAYEQYF.